These T cell receptor beta chains were read from a single sample in a study of T cells in Graves' hyperthyroidism and ophthalmopathy. TCRdb reanalysed the multiplex PCR reads using MiXCR and keeps one entry per CDR3 protein. The sample holds some 500,000 distinct CDR3 sequences; 16% are singletons and the top ten take less than 30%. Sequenced input: blood. These TCRs come from a woman aged 25 to 39 with Graves' ophthalmopathy. CDR3s include the opening cysteine and the closing phenylalanine or tryptophan. The D gene is left open where the match is weak. Size is omitted from some rows. Given values are once, few, many or a class for expanded clones.

v_call	clone_size	d_call	j_call	cdr3_nt	cdr3_aa
TRBV7-6	many	TRBD1	TRBJ2-2	TGTGCCAGCAGCCCGATTCCGGGACAGGGGGGCACCGGGGAGCTGTTTTTT	CASSPIPGQGGTGELFF
TRBV12-3/TRBV12-4	NA	NA	TRBJ1-4	TGTGCCAGCATGCCGGGACTATCTAATGAAAAACTGTTTTTT	CASMPGLSNEKLFF
TRBV27	NA	TRBD1	TRBJ2-7	TGTGCCAGCAGTGTCACCGCCCCGGGGACAGGGGGCCTGATCCACGAGCAGTACTTC	CASSVTAPGTGGLIHEQYF
TRBV20-1	many	NA	TRBJ2-3	TGCAGTGCTAGGAGAGACCAAGGAGATACGCAGTATTTT	CSARRDQGDTQYF
TRBV11-1	few	TRBD2	TRBJ2-3	TGTGCCAGCAGCTTCATGAGACTAGCGGGAGGGAGTACAGATACGCAGTATTTT	CASSFMRLAGGSTDTQYF
TRBV6-1	many	NA	TRBJ2-5	TGTGCCAGCAGTGGGCGGGTGTACCAAGAGACCCAGTACTTC	CASSGRVYQETQYF
TRBV5-4	NA	TRBD1	TRBJ2-2	TGTGCCAGCAGCGGGACAGGCGGGGAGCTGTTTTTT	CASSGTGGELFF
TRBV3-1	NA	TRBD2	TRBJ2-1	TGTGCCAGCAGCCAACGCCCCTCGACTAGCGGGGTTACCTACAATGAGCAGTTCTTC	CASSQRPSTSGVTYNEQFF
TRBV5-8	few	NA	TRBJ2-3	TGTGCCAGCAGATTCGACAGCTTGGGAACCCCAGATACGCAGTATTTT	CASRFDSLGTPDTQYF
TRBV20-1	many	TRBD2	TRBJ2-3	TGCAGTGCTAGAGCTGGACTAGCGGAGACTAGCACAGATACGCAGTATTTT	CSARAGLAETSTDTQYF
TRBV20-1	many	TRBD2	TRBJ2-3	TGCAGTGCTAGCCTTAGTGCCGGGACTAGCGCAATCACAGATACGCAGTATTTT	CSASLSAGTSAITDTQYF
TRBV30	once	NA	TRBJ2-3	TGTGCCTTCTTCCGGGATACGCAGTATTTT	CAFFRDTQYF
TRBV5-1	NA	NA	TRBJ1-6	TGCGCCAGCAGCCCAAGAACCAATTCACCCCTCCACTTT	CASSPRTNSPLHF
TRBV5-1	NA	NA	TRBJ1-5	TGCGCCAGCAGGGGGATACCAGATAGCAATCAGCCCCAGCATTTT	CASRGIPDSNQPQHF
TRBV18	many	NA	TRBJ2-5	TGTGCCAGCTCACCTCTATCGCAAGAGACCCAGTACTTC	CASSPLSQETQYF
TRBV28	many	TRBD2	TRBJ2-7	TGTGCCAGCAGGACTCCGGGGACTAGCGGGAGGGAAACTTACTACGAGCAGTACTTC	CASRTPGTSGRETYYEQYF
TRBV7-2	many	NA	TRBJ2-1	TGTGCCAGCAGCTTAAGGTGGATCAATGAGCAGTTCTTC	CASSLRWINEQFF
TRBV27	NA	NA	TRBJ2-7	TGTGCCAGCCAGACCAGATTTCGTTCCTACGAGCAGTACTTC	CASQTRFRSYEQYF
TRBV20-1	many	TRBD2	TRBJ2-3	TGCAGTGCCTCGACTAGCGGCGACACAGATACGCAGTATTTT	CSASTSGDTDTQYF
TRBV4-3	many	NA	TRBJ2-3	TGCGCCAGCAGCCAAGGACAGCAACACGGCACAGATACGCAGTATTTT	CASSQGQQHGTDTQYF
TRBV10-1	NA	NA	TRBJ2-1	TGCGCCAGCAGTGGATCCAGGGAAGACAATGAGCAGTTCTTC	CASSGSREDNEQFF
TRBV18	NA	NA	TRBJ2-4	TGTGCCAGCTCACCACTTCACGGGACGTTTAAAAACATTCAGTACTTC	CASSPLHGTFKNIQYF
TRBV7-2	many	NA	TRBJ1-1	TGTGCCAGCAGCGGGGGACCGGCGAACACTGAAGCTTTCTTT	CASSGGPANTEAFF
TRBV7-2	few	TRBD1	TRBJ1-1	TGTGCCAGCAGCTTAAGACAGGGGCTATTGAACACTGAAGCTTTCTTT	CASSLRQGLLNTEAFF
TRBV6-6	many	TRBD1	TRBJ2-5	TGTGCCAGCAGTTACCCGGGACAGGGGAGTCAGACCCAGTACTTC	CASSYPGQGSQTQYF
TRBV6-2/TRBV6-3	NA	TRBD2	TRBJ2-1	TGTGCCAGCAGTTACTCCCGGGGGAGGGCCATTTATGAGCAGTTCTTC	CASSYSRGRAIYEQFF
TRBV20-1	NA	TRBD2	TRBJ2-2	TGCAGTGCTAGTGAAAGCGGGGCGAACACCGGGGAGCTGTTTTTT	CSASESGANTGELFF
TRBV20-1	many	TRBD2	TRBJ2-1	TGCAGTGCTAGACTCCCTAGCGGGAGGTCCTACAATGAGCAGTTCTTC	CSARLPSGRSYNEQFF
TRBV7-9	many	NA	TRBJ1-5	TGTGCCAGCAGCTTAAGCTTAGGCAATAATCAGCCCCAGCATTTT	CASSLSLGNNQPQHF
TRBV11-3	many	TRBD1	TRBJ2-2	TGTGCCAGCAGATTGACAGGGGACGATGGTACCGGGGAGCTGTTTTTT	CASRLTGDDGTGELFF
TRBV20-1	many	TRBD1	TRBJ2-7	TGCAGTGCTAGAGATTTAGTACCGGGACAGGGAACCTACGAGCAGTACTTC	CSARDLVPGQGTYEQYF
TRBV10-3	NA	NA	TRBJ2-7	TGTGCCATTGGGAGGCGGCAGGGTCGTTACGAGCAGTACTTC	CAIGRRQGRYEQYF
TRBV6-2/TRBV6-3	many	NA	TRBJ2-3	TGTGCCAGCTCTCCCGGACCGACAGGTGCAGATACGCAGTATTTT	CASSPGPTGADTQYF
TRBV7-2	few	NA	TRBJ1-2	TGTGCCAGCAGCTTAGCGGTAGATGGCTACACCTTC	CASSLAVDGYTF
TRBV5-1	NA	NA	TRBJ2-7	TGCGCCAGCAGCTTGGCCCCATCGACTGGGAACTACGAGCAGTACTTC	CASSLAPSTGNYEQYF
TRBV28	many	TRBD1	TRBJ2-7	TGTGCCAGCAGTTTCAGCCTAGGGGGCTCGGGTGAGCAGTACTTC	CASSFSLGGSGEQYF
TRBV2	many	NA	TRBJ1-1	TGTGCCAGCAGTGAAGAGGATCGCCTCTGGGTTGGGGTACAAACTGAAGCTTTCTTT	CASSEEDRLWVGVQTEAFF
TRBV4-1	NA	TRBD1	TRBJ1-4	TGCGCCAGCAGCCCGGACGACAGGGCTGCTAATGAAAAACTGTTTTTT	CASSPDDRAANEKLFF
TRBV12-5	few	NA	TRBJ2-1	TGTGCTAGTGGTTTTTTAGTAAATGAGCAGTTCTTC	CASGFLVNEQFF
TRBV5-5	many	NA	TRBJ2-3	TGTGCCAGCAGCTTGGGGGTCCCTAGCACAGATACGCAGTATTTT	CASSLGVPSTDTQYF
TRBV7-2	many	NA	TRBJ1-1	TGTGCCAGCAGCTCCACCCGAAACACTGAAGCTTTCTTT	CASSSTRNTEAFF
TRBV28	many	NA	TRBJ2-7	TGTGCCAGCACTGCCGGCATTTTCGAGCAGTACTTC	CASTAGIFEQYF
TRBV19	few	NA	TRBJ2-5	TGTGCCAGTAGTATGGGAGGGGGTTTGGCGACCCAGTACTTC	CASSMGGGLATQYF
TRBV5-5	NA	TRBD2	TRBJ2-1	TGTGCCAGCAGCTCATATAGCGGGAGGGCCCATCACAATGAGCAGTTCTTC	CASSSYSGRAHHNEQFF
TRBV4-1	many	NA	TRBJ2-1	TGCGCCAGCAGCCAAGATTGGGGACTGAACGCTAATGAGCAGTTCTTC	CASSQDWGLNANEQFF
TRBV19	NA	NA	TRBJ1-2	TGTGCCAGTAGTATTGGCTTTCGACATCATCATGGCTACACCTTC	CASSIGFRHHHGYTF
TRBV29-1	few	NA	TRBJ2-3	TGCAGCACCCTTGAGGGTTGGCAAGATACGCAGTATTTT	CSTLEGWQDTQYF
TRBV4-3	many	TRBD1	TRBJ1-4	TGCGCCAGCAGCCAAGATCAATTAGTGGGACAGATTAATGAAAAACTGTTTTTT	CASSQDQLVGQINEKLFF